The 32 T cell receptor beta chains given below trace back to one sample, sequenced in a study of CXCR3-negative and CXCR3-positive naive CD8 T cells. The study made its TRB cDNA libraries by 5' RACE, adding UMI labels. TCRdb reprocessed the 5' RACE reads, with one entry per CDR3 protein and no DNA. Its table records roughly 50,000 distinct CDR3 sequences. Sequenced material: memory CD8+ T cells from blood. These receptors were collected from a human donor in good health. Some clones in this sample may be carry-over from other donors' samples.

Here the CDR3 reads CATSDRPGQGLDTQYF. The gene calls are TRBV24-1 and TRBJ2-3; there is no DNA to check the TCRdb D call of TRBD1. The CDR3 spans 16 residues. Per the germline V gene, CDR1 is KGHDR and CDR2 is SFDVKD.

The chain couples TRBV6-5 to TRBJ2-7. The CDR3 consists of 14 residues. Per germline, CDR1 MNHEY and CDR2 SVGAGI. The CDR3 spells CASSYRVEAYEQYF.

V usage is TRBV29-1 and J usage is TRBJ2-2. The CDR3 has 14 residues. In germline, CDR1 is SQVTM, CDR2 ANQGSEA. CDR3 sequence: CSVEDLANTGELFF.

The CDR3 region is CSVEWTGDSYGYTF. The rearrangement links TRBV29-1 to TRBJ1-2; TCRdb indicates TRBD1, and absent DNA this call remains unverified. The CDR3 runs 14 residues. The germline V gene encodes CDR1 SQVTM and CDR2 ANQGSEA. Using reference TRBV29-1 and TRBJ1-2 for the parts outside the CDR3, the full variable domain is SAVISQKPSRDICQRGTSLTIQCQVDSQVTMMFWYRQQPGQSLTLIATANQGSEATYESGFVIDKFPISRPNLTFSTLTVSNMSPEDSSIYLCSVEWTGDSYGYTFGSGTRLTVV.

The chain combines TRBV29-1 with TRBJ2-1; the TCRdb D gene call, TRBD1, has no DNA to confirm it. Per germline, CDR1 SQVTM and CDR2 ANQGSEA. The CDR3 has 13 residues. The CDR3 is CSVAPGQYNEQFF.

This chain joins TRBV28 and TRBJ2-3; TCRdb lists TRBD1, though no DNA is available to test this call. Germline CDR1 reads MDHEN; CDR2 reads SYDVKM. There are 15 residues in the CDR3. The CDR3 here is CASSRRGGWRDTQYF.

CDR3 in amino acids: CATSVRSVESTGELFF. V gene TRBV15 combines with J gene TRBJ2-2. The germline V gene encodes CDR1 LNHNV and CDR2 YYDKDF (reference sequence). The CDR3 totals 16 residues.

The chain couples TRBV7-9 to TRBJ2-1. This CDR3 has 12 amino acids. From germline, CDR1 is SEHNR and CDR2 FQNEAQ (reference sequence). CDR3 sequence reads: CASSLGNGEQFF.

The chain has TRBV28 and TRBJ2-7; checking the TCRdb D call of TRBD1 is not possible without DNA. The CDR3 covers 16 residues. Germline V gene lookup returns CDR1 MDHEN and CDR2 SYDVKM. This CDR3 reads CASSPPSRSSSYEQYF. Using reference TRBV28 and TRBJ2-7 for the parts outside the CDR3, the full variable domain is DVKVTQSSRYLVKRTGEKVFLECVQDMDHENMFWYRQDPGLGLRLIYFSYDVKMKEKGDIPEGYSVSREKKERFSLILESASTNQTSMYLCASSPPSRSSSYEQYFGPGTRLTVT.

The rearrangement uses TRBV27 and TRBJ2-3; TCRdb selects TRBD1, and the lack of DNA leaves this call unchecked. The CDR3 contains 13 residues. CDR1 MNHEY and CDR2 SMNVEV come from the germline V gene (reference sequence). The CDR3 loop reads CASSPDRVLVWYF.

The chain employs TRBV29-1 and TRBJ1-5. The CDR3 length is 14 residues. CDR1 SQVTM and CDR2 ANQGSEA come from the germline V gene. The CDR3 spells CSASSGNSNQPQHF.

This chain links TRBV5-1 with TRBJ2-1; TCRdb picks TRBD1, but there is no DNA to check that call. Germline CDR1 and CDR2: SGHRS and YFSETQ. The CDR3 spans 17 residues. CDR3 sequence: CASSPGVPGLGYNEQFF. The full variable domain, completed using reference TRBV5-1 and TRBJ2-1, is KAGVTQTPRYLIKTRGQQVTLSCSPISGHRSVSWYQQTPGQGLQFLFEYFSETQRNKGNFPGRFSGRQFSNSRSEMNVSTLELGDSALYLCASSPGVPGLGYNEQFFGPGTRLTVL.

The chain combines TRBV6-2 or TRBV6-3 with TRBJ2-1; no DNA is available, so the TRBD1 call from TCRdb remains unchecked. This CDR3 contains 14 residues. Germline loops: CDR1 MNHEY, CDR2 SVGEGT. CDR3 amino acids: CASSDGDRHNEQFF.

The chain is built from TRBV29-1 and TRBJ2-2; there is no DNA to check the TCRdb D call of TRBD1. CDR3 length: 13 amino acids. Germline CDR1 reads SQVTM; CDR2 reads ANQGSEA. The CDR3: CSADRPNTGELFF.

This chain connects TRBV6-2 or TRBV6-3 to TRBJ1-2; the TRBD1 assignment by TCRdb is unverifiable without DNA. The CDR3 has 20 amino acids. Per germline, CDR1 MNHEY and CDR2 SVGEGT. This CDR3 reads CASSYSSRQGIYRIDYGYTF.

The chain combines TRBV7-9 with TRBJ1-1. The CDR3 contains 11 residues. Germline-derived CDR1 and CDR2 are SEHNR and FQNEAQ (reference sequence). CDR3 region: CASSLDREAFF.

The chain links TRBV6-5 to TRBJ2-3; TCRdb returns TRBD2, unconfirmable since there is no DNA. The CDR3 extends over 15 amino acids. The germline CDR1 and CDR2 sequences are MNHEY and SVGAGI. The CDR3 spells CASSYSGSGKDTQYF.

The gene calls are TRBV6-5 and TRBJ2-2; checking the TCRdb D call of TRBD2 is not possible without DNA. Germline CDR1 is MNHEY and CDR2 is SVGAGI. The CDR3 runs to 18 residues. Here the CDR3 reads CASSYDPGTSGSSGELFF.

The chain recombines TRBV7-9 with TRBJ2-7; the TCRdb D gene call, TRBD2, has no DNA to confirm it. The CDR3 covers 16 residues. The germline CDR1 and CDR2 sequences are SEHNR and FQNEAQ (reference sequence). CDR3 residues: CASSLRAGLAGGEQYF.

V usage is TRBV16 and J usage is TRBJ1-1. The CDR3 loop spans 14 amino acids. Germline CDR1 reads KGHSY; CDR2 reads FQNENV. CDR3 loop: CASSQDKGGTEAFF.

CDR3 loop: CASSRRVTSGRAETQYF. The chain links TRBV12-3 or TRBV12-4 to TRBJ2-5; with no DNA, the TCRdb D assignment of TRBD2 cannot be verified. CDR3 size: 17 residues.

The genes are TRBV27 and TRBJ1-6; checking the TCRdb D call of TRBD1 is not possible without DNA. The CDR3 contains 13 residues. Germline lookup yields CDR1 MNHEY and CDR2 SMNVEV (reference sequence). This CDR3 is CASNWGPNSPLHF.

The chain combines TRBV20-1 with TRBJ2-7. CDR3 length: 12 amino acids. Looked up from germline, CDR1 is DFQATT and CDR2 is SNEGSKA (reference sequence). CDR3 in amino acids: CSARFLTYEQYF.

This sequence joins TRBV7-9 and TRBJ2-3; checking the TCRdb D call of TRBD1 is not possible without DNA. This CDR3 spans 14 amino acids. Germline CDR1 and CDR2: SEHNR and FQNEAQ (reference sequence). The CDR3 loop is CASSPTRGTDTQYF.

V and J are TRBV4-3 and TRBJ2-7. Germline CDR1 and CDR2: LGHNA and YSLEER. The CDR3 consists of 14 residues. CDR3: CASSQERTDYEQCF.

The genes are TRBV2 and TRBJ2-1. Germline CDR1 is SNHLY and CDR2 is FYNNEI. This CDR3 contains 11 residues. CDR3 sequence: CASVGPTGLFF.

This sequence joins TRBV29-1 and TRBJ2-6. Germline CDR1 SQVTM, CDR2 ANQGSEA. This CDR3 is built from 14 residues. The CDR3 is CSVDDFSGANVLTF.

The chain joins TRBV29-1 to TRBJ2-1. Looked up from germline, CDR1 is SQVTM and CDR2 is ANQGSEA. The CDR3 spans 13 residues. This chain's CDR3 is CSVVTGSYNEQFF.

The chain joins TRBV4-2 to TRBJ2-6. The CDR3 contains 16 residues. Per germline, CDR1 LGHNA and CDR2 YNFKEQ. The CDR3 loop is CASSQGAGTGANVLTF.

The CDR3 sequence is CASSLTGGANVYEQYF. The rearrangement joins TRBV5-6 to TRBJ2-7; TCRdb's D call of TRBD1 is untestable without DNA. This CDR3 contains 16 residues. The germline V gene has CDR1 SGHDT and CDR2 YYEEEE.

The J gene is TRBJ2-7, the V gene TRBV27. The length of the CDR3 is 13 residues. The germline gives CDR1 MNHEY, CDR2 SMNVEV (reference sequence). CDR3 amino acids: CASSLQGPYEQYF.

The chain recombines TRBV28 with TRBJ2-2; the TRBD1 assignment by TCRdb is unverifiable without DNA. CDR3 length equals 15 residues. Looked up from germline, CDR1 is MDHEN and CDR2 is SYDVKM. CDR3 in amino acids: CASSLGGSATGELFF.